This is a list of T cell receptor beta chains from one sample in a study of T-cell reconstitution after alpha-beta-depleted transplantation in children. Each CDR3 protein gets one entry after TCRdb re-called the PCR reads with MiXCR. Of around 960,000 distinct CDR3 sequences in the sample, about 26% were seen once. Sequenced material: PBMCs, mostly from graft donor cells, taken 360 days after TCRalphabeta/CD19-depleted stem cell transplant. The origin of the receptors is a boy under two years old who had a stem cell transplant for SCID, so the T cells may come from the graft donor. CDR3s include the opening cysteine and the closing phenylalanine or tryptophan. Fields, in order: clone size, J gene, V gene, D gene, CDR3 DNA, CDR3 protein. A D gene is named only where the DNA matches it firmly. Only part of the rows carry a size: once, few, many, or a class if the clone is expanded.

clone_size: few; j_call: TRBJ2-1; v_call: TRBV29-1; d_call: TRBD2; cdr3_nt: TGCAGCGTTCAGCCCGGGGGAGGGGTAAACAATGAGCAGTTCTTC; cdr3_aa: CSVQPGGGVNNEQFF
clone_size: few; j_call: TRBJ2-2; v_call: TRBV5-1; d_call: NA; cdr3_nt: TGCGCCAGCAGCTTACAGCAGAACACCGGGGAGCTGTTTTTT; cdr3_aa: CASSLQQNTGELFF
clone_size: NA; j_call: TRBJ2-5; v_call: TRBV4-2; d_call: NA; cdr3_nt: TGTGCCAGCAGCCAAGATCGGTTGGGGGAGACCCAGTACTTC; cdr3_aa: CASSQDRLGETQYF
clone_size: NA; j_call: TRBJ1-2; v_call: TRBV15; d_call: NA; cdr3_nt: TGTGCCACCAGCAGAGAGAGAACTAACTATGGCTACACCTTC; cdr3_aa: CATSRERTNYGYTF
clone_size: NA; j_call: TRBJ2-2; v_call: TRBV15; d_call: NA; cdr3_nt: TGTGCCACCAGCAGAGGGGCCCATATTGACACCGGGGAGCTGTTTTTT; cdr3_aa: CATSRGAHIDTGELFF
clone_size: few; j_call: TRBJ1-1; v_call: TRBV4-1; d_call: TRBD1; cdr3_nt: TGCGCCAGCAGCGATAGACCCTGGACAGGCGGAACTGAAGCTTTCTTT; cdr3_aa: CASSDRPWTGGTEAFF
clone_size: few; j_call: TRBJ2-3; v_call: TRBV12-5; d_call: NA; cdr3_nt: TGTGCTAGTGGTTTTCACGCCGAAGATACGCAGTATTTT; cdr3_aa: CASGFHAEDTQYF
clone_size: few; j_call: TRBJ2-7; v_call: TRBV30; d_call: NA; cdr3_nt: TGTGCCTGGAAAGAGGGGTACGAGCAGTACTTC; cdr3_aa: CAWKEGYEQYF
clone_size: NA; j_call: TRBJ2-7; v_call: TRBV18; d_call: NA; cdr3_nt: TGTGCCAGCTCATCAAGTACGAGCTGGTCCTACGAGCAGTACTTC; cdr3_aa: CASSSSTSWSYEQYF
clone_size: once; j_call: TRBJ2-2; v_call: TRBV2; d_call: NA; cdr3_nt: TGTGCCAGCAGCCAGGGATCAATCAACACCGGGGAGCTGTTTTTT; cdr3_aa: CASSQGSINTGELFF
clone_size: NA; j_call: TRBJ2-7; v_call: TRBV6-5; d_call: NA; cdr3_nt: TGTGCCAGCAGTTCCCCGGACATCGGCTACGAGCAGTACTTC; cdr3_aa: CASSSPDIGYEQYF
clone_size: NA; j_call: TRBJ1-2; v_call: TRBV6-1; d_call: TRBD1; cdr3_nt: TGTGCCAGCAGGGACCTGACAGGGGGCTTGGGCTACACCTTC; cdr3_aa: CASRDLTGGLGYTF
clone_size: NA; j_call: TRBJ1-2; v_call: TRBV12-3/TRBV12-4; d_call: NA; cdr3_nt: TGTGCCAGCAGTCCCCGTCCCAGGGGTGGCTACACCTTC; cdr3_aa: CASSPRPRGGYTF
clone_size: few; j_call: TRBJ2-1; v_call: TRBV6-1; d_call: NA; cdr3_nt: TGTGCCAGCAGGGAGGACGGCCTCTCCTACAATGAGCAGTTCTTC; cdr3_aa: CASREDGLSYNEQFF
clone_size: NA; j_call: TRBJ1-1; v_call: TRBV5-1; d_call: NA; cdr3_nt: TGCGCCAGCAGCTTTGGTGAAATGTACACTGAAGCTTTCTTT; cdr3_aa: CASSFGEMYTEAFF
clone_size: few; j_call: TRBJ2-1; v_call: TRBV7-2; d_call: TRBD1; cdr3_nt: TGTGCCAGCAGCCCTCCCAGGGGGTTGCAGTTCTTC; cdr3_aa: CASSPPRGLQFF
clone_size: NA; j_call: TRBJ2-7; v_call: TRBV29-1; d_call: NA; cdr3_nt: TGCAGCGTTGAGGGCAGGGAAGCTTACGAGCAGTACTTC; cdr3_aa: CSVEGREAYEQYF
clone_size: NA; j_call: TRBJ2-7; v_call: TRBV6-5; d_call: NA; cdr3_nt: TGTGCCAGCAGTTACGAGGGGACCTACGAGCAGTACTTC; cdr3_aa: CASSYEGTYEQYF
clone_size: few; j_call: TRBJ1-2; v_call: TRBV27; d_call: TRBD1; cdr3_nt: TGTGCCAGCAGTGCCGGACAGGGGATCTATGGCTACACCTTC; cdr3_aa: CASSAGQGIYGYTF
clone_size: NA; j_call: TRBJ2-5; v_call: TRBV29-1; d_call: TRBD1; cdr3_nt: TGCAGCGTTGTAACTTCGAGGGGGCTGGGGACCCAGTACTTC; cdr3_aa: CSVVTSRGLGTQYF
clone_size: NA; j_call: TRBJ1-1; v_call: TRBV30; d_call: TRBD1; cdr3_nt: TGTGCCTGCTCGACAGGGGACACTGAAGCTTTCTTT; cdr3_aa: CACSTGDTEAFF
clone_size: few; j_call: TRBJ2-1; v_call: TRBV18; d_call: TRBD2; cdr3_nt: TGTGCCAGCTCATCCCAACTAGCGGGGGGGTACAATGAGCAGTTCTTC; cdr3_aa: CASSSQLAGGYNEQFF
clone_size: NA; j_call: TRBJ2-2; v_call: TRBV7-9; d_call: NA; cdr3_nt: TGTGCCAGCAGCTTAGCATGGGATCGCCTCGGGGAGCTGTTTTTT; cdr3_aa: CASSLAWDRLGELFF
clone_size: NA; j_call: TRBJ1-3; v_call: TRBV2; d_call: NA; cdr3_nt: TGTGCCAGCAGTGAAGGGGCGGTACTCTCTGGAAACACCATATATTTT; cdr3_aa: CASSEGAVLSGNTIYF
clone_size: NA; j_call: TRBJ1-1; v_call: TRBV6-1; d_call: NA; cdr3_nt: TGTGCCAGCAGCCGAAGCTCACTTAATGAAGCTTTCTTT; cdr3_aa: CASSRSSLNEAFF
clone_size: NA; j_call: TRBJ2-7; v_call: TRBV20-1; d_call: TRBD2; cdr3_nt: TGCAGCGGGACTAGGTCCTACGAGCAGTACTTC; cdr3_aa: CSGTRSYEQYF
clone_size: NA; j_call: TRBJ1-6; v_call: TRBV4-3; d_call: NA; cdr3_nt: TGCGCCAGCAGCCAAGATGCAGCCGGCCTTGGAAATTCACCCCTCCACTTT; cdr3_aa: CASSQDAAGLGNSPLHF
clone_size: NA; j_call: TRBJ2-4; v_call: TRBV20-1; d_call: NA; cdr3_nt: TGCAGTGCTAGAGATCTGGGGCCCAAAAACATTCAGTACTTC; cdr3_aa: CSARDLGPKNIQYF
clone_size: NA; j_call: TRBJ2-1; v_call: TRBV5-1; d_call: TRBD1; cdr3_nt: TGCGCCAGCAGCCCGGGGACAGGGGCTTCCTACAATGAGCAGTTCTTC; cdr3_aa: CASSPGTGASYNEQFF
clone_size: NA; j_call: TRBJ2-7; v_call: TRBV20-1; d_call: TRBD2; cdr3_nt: TGCAGTGCTCTGCGGCGGGGGGGCCTCCACGAGCAGTACTTC; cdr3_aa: CSALRRGGLHEQYF
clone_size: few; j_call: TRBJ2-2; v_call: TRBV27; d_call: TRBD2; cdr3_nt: TGTGCCAGCAGCCGCGCAGTACTAGCGGGGGCCGGGGAGCTGTTTTTT; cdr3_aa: CASSRAVLAGAGELFF
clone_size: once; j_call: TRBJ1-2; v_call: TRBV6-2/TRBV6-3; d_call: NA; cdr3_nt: TGTGCCAGCAGTGATGGCCGGGATTACTATGGCTACACCTTC; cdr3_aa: CASSDGRDYYGYTF
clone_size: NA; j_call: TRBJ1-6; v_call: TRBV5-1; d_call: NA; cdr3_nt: TGTGCCAGCAGCCCGGAAAGAACAGGGTTCTTAAATTCACCCCTCCACTTT; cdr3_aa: CASSPERTGFLNSPLHF
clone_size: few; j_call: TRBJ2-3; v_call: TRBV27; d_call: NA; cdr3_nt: TGTGCCAGCTGGCGGGGTGGAAGTCCTAGCACAGATACGCAGTATTTT; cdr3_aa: CASWRGGSPSTDTQYF
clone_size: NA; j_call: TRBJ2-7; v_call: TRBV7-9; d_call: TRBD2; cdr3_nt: TGTGCCAGCAGCTTACCAGCGGGGGCCTACGAGCAGTACTTC; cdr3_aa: CASSLPAGAYEQYF
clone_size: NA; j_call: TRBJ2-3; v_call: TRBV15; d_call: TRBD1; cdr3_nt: TGTGCCACCAGCAGGCCTAGACCGGGACAGGGGGTCCCTTCCACAGATACGCAGTATTTT; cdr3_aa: CATSRPRPGQGVPSTDTQYF
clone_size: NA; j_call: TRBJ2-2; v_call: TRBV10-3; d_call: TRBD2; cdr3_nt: TGTGCCAGTAAGGAGCGGGAGAACACCGGGGAGCTGTTTTTT; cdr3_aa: CASKERENTGELFF
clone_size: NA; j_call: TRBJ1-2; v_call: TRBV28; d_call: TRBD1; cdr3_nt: TGTGCCAGCAGTTTATTGGACAGGGTGAGCTATGGCTACACCTTC; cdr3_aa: CASSLLDRVSYGYTF
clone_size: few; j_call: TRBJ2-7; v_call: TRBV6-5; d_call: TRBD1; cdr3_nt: TGTGCCAGCAGTCGAACAGGGGGCCGGCAGTACTTC; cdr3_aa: CASSRTGGRQYF
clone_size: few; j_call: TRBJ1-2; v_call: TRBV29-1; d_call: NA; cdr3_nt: TGCAGCGTGGCATATGTGGAGGAGGGCTATGGCTACACCTTC; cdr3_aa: CSVAYVEEGYGYTF
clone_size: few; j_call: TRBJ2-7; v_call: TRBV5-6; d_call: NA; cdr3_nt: TGTGCCAGCAGCCCCCACCCCTCCAGCCCCTACGAGCAGTACTTC; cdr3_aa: CASSPHPSSPYEQYF
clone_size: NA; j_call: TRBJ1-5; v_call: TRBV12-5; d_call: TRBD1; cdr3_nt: TGTGCTAGTGGTTTGGCGACCGGGGGACAGAATCAGCCCCAGCATTTT; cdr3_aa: CASGLATGGQNQPQHF
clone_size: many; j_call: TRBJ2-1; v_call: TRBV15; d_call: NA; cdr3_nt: TGTGCCACCAGCAGAGATTACGAGGGAAACAATGAGCAGTTCTTC; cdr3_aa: CATSRDYEGNNEQFF
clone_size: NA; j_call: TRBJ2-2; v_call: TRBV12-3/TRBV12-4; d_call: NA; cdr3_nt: TGTGCCAGCAGTTTAGTGCAGGGGAACGGGGAGCTGTTTTTT; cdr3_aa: CASSLVQGNGELFF
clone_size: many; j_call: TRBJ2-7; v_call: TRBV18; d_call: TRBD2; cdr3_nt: TGTGCCAGCTCACTGGGCTTGGGACTAGACGTAACCGAGCAGTACTTC; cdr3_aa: CASSLGLGLDVTEQYF
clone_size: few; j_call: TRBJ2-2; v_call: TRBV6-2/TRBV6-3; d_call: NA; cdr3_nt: TGTGCCAGCAGTTACGTAATGGGCACCGGGGAGCTGTTTTTT; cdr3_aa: CASSYVMGTGELFF
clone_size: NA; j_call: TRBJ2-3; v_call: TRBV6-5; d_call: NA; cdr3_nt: TGTGCCAGCAAAGGTCTTCGTACGCAGTATTTT; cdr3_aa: CASKGLRTQYF